This TCR beta chain was sequenced during a study of T cell responses to AZD1222 COVID-19 vaccine (dated by TCRdb to about 2021). With respect to the entire study: AZD1222 recipients with second doses at about 4 weeks or about 12 weeks were pooled, because spike-specific TCR depth and breadth did not differ between schedules. A total of 233 trial participants underwent TCR sequencing, of whom some 200 had received two doses of AZD1222 and about 26 had received two doses of the MenACWY control vaccine. Trial participants were enrolled by age into subgroups of 18-55, 56-69 and 70-plus years, and roughly 150, 30 and 60 TCR-sequenced participants, respectively, were included in these subgroups. Study-wide conclusions, independent of this receptor: After two AZD1222 doses, spike-specific TCR breadth and depth were significantly higher than at day 0 and than in MenACWY recipients. The vaccine-associated CD4 TCRs covered the entire spike protein, and the dominant responses fell in regions 160-218 and 743-854. Conclusions about previously exposed vaccinees were limited because only a handful of AZD1222 recipients were SARS-CoV-2 seropositive at baseline. Participants were mostly white British, with more females than males. The authors suggested clonal diversity may have been underestimated. Epitopes outside the regions mutated in the B.1.351 and B.1.1.7 variants were reportedly recognized by nearly half of the unique spike-specific TCRs. The 56-69-year group was small, and its depth increase did not reach significance, likely because of low power. Because no day 14 peak-response samples were available, the repertoires could be characterized only after the peak T cell response.

From cysteine to phenylalanine, the CDR3 is 16 amino acids long. Only the CDR3 DNA is retained, 48 bases long and in frame from the first base. From a lookup of the germline V gene (reference sequence), CDR1 and CDR2 are DFQATT and SNEGSKA. Relative to germline, V is missing 3 bases and J is missing 2 bases, with 8 bases of the junction outside any gene match. The time point label on this specimen signifies: baseline before first vaccination. Vaccinee samples were obtained from the UK trials COV001 and COV002, which included a single-blind randomized controlled phase 2/3 trial of AZD1222 (ChAdOx1 nCoV-19) in healthy adults. For TCRbeta chain sequencing, PBMC samples from trial participants were taken at day 0 and at day 28 after the second dose. The CDR3 regions of human TCRbeta chains were analyzed by immunosequencing. Regarding the original processing steps: TCRs in the repertoires were compared against a reference library of SARS-CoV-2-specific TCRs that had been generated with the MIRA antigen-specificity platform. Breadth was defined as the fraction of unique TCRs that were SARS-CoV-2-associated. Depth was defined as the fraction of total T cells that were SARS-CoV-2-associated. Using the MIRA data, each spike-specific TCR was mapped to the spike region that the TCR reacts to and placed in a CD4 or CD8 class. Log10-transformed breadth and depth values were compared by one-way ANOVA with Sidak's multiple comparisons tests. TCRdb's version of the immuneACCESS table is confined to in-frame rearrangements and falls short of the full clone set. An unresolved V gene accounts for under half of the shortfall where checked; the remainder is of unknown origin. That table is the source of V, J and clone size, and D and trimming were worked out from the DNA. This sample has around 99,000 clones in its table, and around 94% of those were observed once. The top ten hold roughly 13% of the sample.

About this clone itself: What this receptor recognizes is not known. No quality values exist for individual bases; no much larger clone is one base distant.

Material: peripheral blood, obtained on day 0 of AZD1222 vaccination. Here the chain combines TRBV20-1 and TRBJ2-5; 11 bases in the middle match TRBD2. The clonotype was recovered from an adult in good health. The CDR3 sequence is CSASSASGGYQETQYF. The nucleotides are TGCAGTGCTAGTTCGGCTAGCGGGGGGTATCAAGAGACCCAGTACTTC.